This TCR beta chain was obtained from a study of neurological immune-mediated disorders. Study results and caveats: Expanded clones shared no CDR3 amino acid sequences across subjects, suggesting private repertoires in all groups. Levels of TCR clonal expansion peaked in HTLV-1-associated myelopathy and reached their lowest in multiple sclerosis, under those of healthy controls.

This clonotype was counted many times. No antigen is known for it. Sorted libraries came from around 1 million CD4+ or CD8+ T cells. The germline CDR1 and CDR2 sequences are ENHRY and SYGVKD. Unmatched junction bases numbered 6, after V lost 10 bases and J lost 2 bases. The CDR3 covers 14 residues. The authors produced cDNA by 5'RACE using 10-nucleotide random UMIs. TCRdb re-derived calls from the 5' RACE reads in MiXCR, one entry per CDR3 protein. The sample has approximately 41,000 distinct CDR3 sequences; roughly 15% are singletons. The sample comprised CD4+ T cells from blood. The V and J genes are TRBV10-3 and TRBJ2-3, with 10 bases lining up with TRBD2. This sequence originates from a woman in her sixties or seventies with HTLV-1-associated myelopathy (HAM/TSP). The CDR3 loop is CASRTSGLTDTQYF. CDR3 sequence (DNA): TGTGCCAGCAGGACTAGCGGCCTCACAGATACGCAGTATTTT.